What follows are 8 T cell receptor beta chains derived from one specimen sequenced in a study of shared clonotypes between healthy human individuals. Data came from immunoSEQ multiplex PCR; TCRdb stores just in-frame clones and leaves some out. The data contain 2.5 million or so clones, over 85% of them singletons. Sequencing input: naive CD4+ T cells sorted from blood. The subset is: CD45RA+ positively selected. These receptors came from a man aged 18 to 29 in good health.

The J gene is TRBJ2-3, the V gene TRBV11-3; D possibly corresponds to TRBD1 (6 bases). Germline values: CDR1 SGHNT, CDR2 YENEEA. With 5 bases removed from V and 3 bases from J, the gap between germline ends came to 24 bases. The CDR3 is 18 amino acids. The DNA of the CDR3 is TGTGCCAGCAGCCACGTCAAACAGCGACAGGCTGGTACAGATACGCAGTATTTT. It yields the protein CASSHVKQRQAGTDTQYF. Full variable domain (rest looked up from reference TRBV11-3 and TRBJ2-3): EAGVVQSPRYKIIEKKQPVAFWCNPISGHNTLYWYLQNLGQGPELLIRYENEEAVDDSQLPKDRFSAERLKGVDSTLKIQPAELGDSAVYLCASSHVKQRQAGTDTQYFGPGTRLTVL.

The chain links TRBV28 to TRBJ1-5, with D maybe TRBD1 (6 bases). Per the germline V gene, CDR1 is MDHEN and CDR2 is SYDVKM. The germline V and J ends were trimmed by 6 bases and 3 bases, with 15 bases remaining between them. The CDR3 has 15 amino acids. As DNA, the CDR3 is TGTGCCAGCAGCTATGGACAGCCATTCAATCAGCCCCAGCATTTT. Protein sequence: CASSYGQPFNQPQHF.

CDR3 nucleotides: TGTGCCAGTAGCCCGGGACAGGGACCCGAGCAGTACTTC. Amino acids: CASSPGQGPEQYF. The chain joins TRBV19 to TRBJ2-7; 9 bases are shared with TRBD1. V lost 6 bases and J lost 6; bases outside the gene matches: 6. The CDR3 is 13 amino acids. Germline-derived CDR1 and CDR2 are LNHDA and SQIVND (reference sequence).

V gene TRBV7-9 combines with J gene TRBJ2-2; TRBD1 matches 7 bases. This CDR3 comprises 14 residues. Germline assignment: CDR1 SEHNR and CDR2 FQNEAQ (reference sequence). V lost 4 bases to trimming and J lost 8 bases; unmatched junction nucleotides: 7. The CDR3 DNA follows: TGTGCCAGCAGCTCACAGGGGTCGTCTGGGGAGCTGTTTTTT. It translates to CASSSQGSSGELFF.

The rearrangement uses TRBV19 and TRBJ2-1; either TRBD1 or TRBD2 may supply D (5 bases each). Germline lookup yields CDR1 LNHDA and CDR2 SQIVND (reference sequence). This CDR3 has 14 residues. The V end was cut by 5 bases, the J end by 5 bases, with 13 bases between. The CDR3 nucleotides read TGTGCCAGTAGTCGGGACCCAGCGCACAATGAGCAGTTCTTC. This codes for CASSRDPAHNEQFF. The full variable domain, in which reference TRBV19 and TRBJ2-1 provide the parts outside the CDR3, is DGGITQSPKYLFRKEGQNVTLSCEQNLNHDAMYWYRQDPGQGLRLIYYSQIVNDFQKGDIAEGYSVSREKKESFPLTVTSAQKNPTAFYLCASSRDPAHNEQFFGPGTRLTVL.

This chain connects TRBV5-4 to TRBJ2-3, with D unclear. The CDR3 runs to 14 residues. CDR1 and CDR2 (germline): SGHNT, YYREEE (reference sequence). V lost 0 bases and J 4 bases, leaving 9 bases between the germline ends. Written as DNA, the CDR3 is TGTGCCAGCAGCTTGGTCGAGAGCGCAGATACGCAGTATTTT. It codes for CASSLVESADTQYF.

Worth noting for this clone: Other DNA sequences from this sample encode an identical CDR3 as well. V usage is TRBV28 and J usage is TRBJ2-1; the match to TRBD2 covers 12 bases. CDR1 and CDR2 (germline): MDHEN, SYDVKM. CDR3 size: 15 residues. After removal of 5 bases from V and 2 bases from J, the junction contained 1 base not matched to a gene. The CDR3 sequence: CASSPSGGAYNEQFF. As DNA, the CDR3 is TGTGCCAGCAGTCCTAGCGGGGGGGCCTACAATGAGCAGTTCTTC.

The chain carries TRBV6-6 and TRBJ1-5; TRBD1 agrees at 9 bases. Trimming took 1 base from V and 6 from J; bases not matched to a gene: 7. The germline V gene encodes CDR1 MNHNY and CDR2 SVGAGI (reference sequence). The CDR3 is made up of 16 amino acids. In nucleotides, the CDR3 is TGTGCCAGCAGTTACTTTACACAGGGGGCTTCTCAGCCCCAGCATTTT. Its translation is CASSYFTQGASQPQHF.